Below, 4 T cell receptor beta chains from the same sample are listed, as sequenced in a study of blood T cell repertoires in COVID-19. Profiled with immunoSEQ multiplex PCR; TCRdb holds only in-frame clones, not every one. The sample lists 150,000 or so clones; approximately 80% were seen once. Sample: PBMCs or T cells enriched from blood (not recorded which). The source of these receptors is a man over 45 who had recovered from COVID-19.

J is TRBJ1-2 and V is TRBV7-8; D ambiguous. The CDR3 covers 16 residues. V was clipped by 2 bases and J by 3 bases, with 16 bases between them. The germline CDR1 and CDR2 sequences are SGHVS and FQNEAQ. The CDR3 coding sequence is TGTGCCAGCAGCTTAATGGCGGTGTGGTTGGACTATGGCTACACCTTC. Amino acids: CASSLMAVWLDYGYTF.

This clone was counted a few times. The rearrangement joins TRBV25-1 to TRBJ1-4; 8 bases are a match to TRBD1. The CDR3 is 16 residues long. J lost 1 base, V lost 6 bases, and 7 bases had no gene match. CDR1 is MGHDK and CDR2 is SYGVNS in the germline V gene. The CDR3 reads CASRGRTGLTNEKLFF. CDR3 coding DNA: TGTGCCAGCAGGGGACGGACAGGGCTAACTAATGAAAAACTGTTTTTT.

The chain joins TRBV19 to TRBJ2-7; no clear D. In germline, CDR1 is LNHDA, CDR2 SQIVND (reference sequence). The length of the CDR3 is 14 residues. Trimming removed 5 bases from V and 4 bases from J, with 15 bases in between. This chain's CDR3 is CASSPSQGRYEQYF. In nucleotides, the CDR3 is TGTGCCAGTAGTCCCTCACAAGGCAGGTACGAGCAGTACTTC.

The CDR3 sequence: CASSLDGNQPQHF. CDR3 sequence (DNA): TGTGCCAGCAGCTTAGACGGTAATCAGCCCCAGCATTTT. V is TRBV7-9 and J is TRBJ1-5; D uncertain. The V gene lost 1 base and the J gene lost 4 bases, with 5 bases spanning the gap. The CDR3 runs to 13 residues. Germline CDR1 is SEHNR and CDR2 is FQNEAQ (reference sequence).